Below are 5 T cell receptor beta chains sequenced from a single sample in a study of CD8 T cells in Susac syndrome. Reverse transcription of about 0.45 to 1 ug RNA was performed with random hexamers. TCRdb re-called the immunoSEQ multiplex PCR reads with MiXCR, one entry per CDR3 protein. Here the sample spans about 60,000 distinct CDR3 sequences, 90% to 95% being singletons. Sequencing was performed on CD8+ T cells from PBMCs. All receptors derive from a human donor in good health.

This sequence joins TRBV7-8 and TRBJ1-3; a possible D gene is TRBD1 (6 bases). Germline-derived CDR1 and CDR2 are SGHVS and FQNEAQ. The CDR3 is 16 residues long. Trimming shortened V by 3 bases and J by 3 bases, and 15 bases separated the two germline ends. The CDR3 reads CASSLGVGAVGNTIYF. In DNA, the CDR3 is TGTGCCAGCAGCTTGGGTGTGGGGGCAGTTGGAAACACCATATATTTT.

The rearrangement uses TRBV27 and TRBJ2-7; D is uncertain. Germline V gene sequence: CDR1 MNHEY, CDR2 SMNVEV (reference sequence). The germline V and J ends were trimmed by 1 base and 3 bases, with 13 bases remaining between them. The CDR3 is made up of 15 amino acids. The CDR3 protein is CASSLFRPSGYEQYF. CDR3 in DNA: TGTGCCAGCAGTTTATTCCGGCCTTCAGGCTACGAGCAGTACTTC.

V and J are TRBV6-2 or TRBV6-3 and TRBJ1-3; maybe TRBD1 (5 bases). Trimming removed 6 bases from V and 9 bases from J, with 18 bases in between. The CDR3 length is 14 residues. CDR1 and CDR2 (germline): MNHEY, SVGEGT. The CDR3 here is CASRPLRDDLTIYF. DNA for the CDR3: TGTGCCAGCAGACCACTCCGGGACGACCTCACCATATATTTT.

This chain uses TRBV7-6 with TRBJ2-1, with D possibly TRBD1 on 7 matching bases. Between the trimmed V and J ends, which lost 2 bases and 4 bases, there was a span of 21 bases. This CDR3 contains 18 residues. Germline CDR1 reads SGHVS; CDR2 reads FNYEAQ. The CDR3 sequence: CASSLRPLRDSSYNEQFF. The CDR3 coding sequence is TGTGCCAGCAGCTTAAGGCCGCTGCGGGACAGCTCATACAATGAGCAGTTCTTC.

The chain employs TRBV28 and TRBJ1-1, with 8 bases lining up with TRBD1. The length of the CDR3 is 16 residues. Trimming took 7 bases from V and 3 from J; bases not matched to a gene: 13. Germline-derived CDR1 and CDR2 are MDHEN and SYDVKM. CDR3 sequence reads: CASNTRGLRWDTEAFF. The CDR3 DNA reads as TGTGCCAGCAACACCAGGGGGCTGCGATGGGACACTGAAGCTTTCTTT.